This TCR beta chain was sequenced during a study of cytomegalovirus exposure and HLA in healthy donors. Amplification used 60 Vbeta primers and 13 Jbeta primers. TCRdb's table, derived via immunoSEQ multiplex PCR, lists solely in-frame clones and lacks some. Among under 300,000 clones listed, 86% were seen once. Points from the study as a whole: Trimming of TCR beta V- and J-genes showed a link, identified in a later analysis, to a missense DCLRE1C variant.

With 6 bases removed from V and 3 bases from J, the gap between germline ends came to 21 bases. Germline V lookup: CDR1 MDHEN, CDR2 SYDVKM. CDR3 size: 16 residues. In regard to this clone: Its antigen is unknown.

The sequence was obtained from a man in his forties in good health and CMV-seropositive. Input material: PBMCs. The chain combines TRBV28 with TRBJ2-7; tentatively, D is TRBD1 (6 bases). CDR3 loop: CASSHPPNRALYEQYF. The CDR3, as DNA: TGTGCCAGCAGCCACCCCCCCAACAGGGCCCTCTACGAGCAGTACTTC.